This T cell receptor beta chain derives from a study of blood T cells in healthy people across ages. This CDR3 contains 13 residues. Germline V gene lookup returns CDR1 SEHNR and CDR2 FQNEAQ (reference sequence). Overall study findings and caveats: Both naive CD4+ cell counts and diversity were greater in long-lived donors than in aged donors. Nothing was known about donor CMV status, and this possibly confounded expanded clonotype changes.

As concerns this clonotype: Its specificity is not known. Its ends do not fully match the called genes, so a read error is possible.

Then a second PCR, running about 7 to 11 cycles, was carried out with a sample-barcoded 5' primer and a J-beta primer mix. TCRdb used MiXCR to reprocess the 5' RACE reads, holding one entry per CDR3 protein. The data contain roughly 800,000 distinct CDR3 sequences, roughly 50% of them seen just once; the ten biggest clones take up 22%. The clonotype was recovered from a man aged 25 to 45 in good health. The sample consisted of blood. The V call is TRBV7-9, the J call TRBJ2-1, with D possibly matching TRBD2 (6 bases). Written as DNA, the CDR3 is TGTTCCAGCATCCTCCGGGAGTACAATGAGCAGTTCTTC. Protein product: CSSILREYNEQFF.